The present T cell receptor beta chain was sequenced within a study of T cell responses to AZD1222 COVID-19 vaccine. Across the study: Second-dose groups at about 4 or about 12 weeks were pooled. Study-level points and caveats: Donors, mostly white British, included more females; clonal diversity was possibly underestimated. Receipt of two AZD1222 doses was followed by a rise in Spike-specific TCR breadth and depth. At baseline, seropositivity was found in only six or seven AZD1222 recipients.

The V and J ends lost 5 bases and 3 bases respectively, with 17 bases between them. The CDR3 is 16 amino acids. Germline CDR1 reads LNHDA; CDR2 reads SQIVND (reference sequence). TCRdb's table, derived via immunoSEQ multiplex PCR, lists solely in-frame clones and lacks some. This sample has some 130,000 clones, with 80% to 90% found just once. A remark on this clone: Its antigen is as yet unknown.

The TCR comes from an adult in good health. Source: peripheral blood, taken on day 0 of AZD1222 vaccination. The chain recombines TRBV19 with TRBJ2-4; D gene uncertain. In DNA, the CDR3 is TGTGCCAGTAGTTCTTGGGCAGAGACAATCAAAAACATTCAGTACTTC. Protein: CASSSWAETIKNIQYF.